The source of this T cell receptor beta chain is a study of T cell responses to AZD1222 COVID-19 vaccine. Study observations and caveats: AZD1222 recipients seropositive at baseline numbered only six. Regions 160-218 and 743-854 dominated among vaccine-associated CD4 TCRs spanning spike. Repertoire sampling was restricted to post-peak T cell response timepoints. Donor demographics were predominantly white British with a female majority; clonal diversity may be underestimated.

The method was immunoSEQ multiplex PCR; TCRdb's version includes in-frame clones alone and lacks a portion of them. The data contain under 200,000 clones, around nine tenths of them singletons. Details on this clone: Antigen unknown.

Germline lookup yields CDR1 MNHNY and CDR2 SVGAGI (reference sequence). This CDR3 comprises 14 residues. V lost 8 bases, J lost 5 bases, and 17 bases lay in between. This specimen consisted of peripheral blood, obtained on day 0 of AZD1222 vaccination. The sequence derives from an adult in good health. The chain couples TRBV6-6 to TRBJ2-3; TRBD2 might be the D (6 bases). The CDR3 loop is CASSAGGAQDTQYF. In nucleotides, the CDR3 is TGTGCCAGCTCAGCGGGCGGGGCACAAGATACGCAGTATTTT.